The entry below describes one TCR beta chain. Its antigen is not known. V was pared by 3 bases and J by 8 bases, with 26 bases between. This CDR3 is 17 amino acids long. CDR1 DFQATT and CDR2 SNEGSKA come from the germline V gene (reference sequence). The data were obtained in a study of vaccination and CD4 T cells after COVID-19. Turning to the study itself: The post-COVID sampling time was a median roughly 100 days after diagnosis, ranging from 35 to 161. The study collected post-vaccine samples a median 72 days after dose two, with a range of 14 to 241.

TCRdb ran MiXCR on the PCR reads and lists one entry per CDR3 protein. The sample lists over 20,000 distinct CDR3 sequences; roughly three fifths were seen once. Study observations and caveats: Analysis of convalescent patients found that 304 of 307 vaccine-specific clones were spike mono-reactive.

Sample: CD4+ T cells from blood, taken before SARS-CoV-2 vaccination. The sequence derives from a human donor who had recovered from COVID-19. The chain is built from TRBV20-1 and TRBJ2-1; a weak D match, TRBD2 (6 bases). The DNA of the CDR3 is TGCAGTGCTAGGGGGGGAAGTATGACAGACCGTTGGTATGAGCAGTTCTTC. As protein: CSARGGSMTDRWYEQFF.